The T cell receptor beta chain described here comes from a study of T cells expressing NK-cell markers (dated by TCRdb to about 2020). A note on the overall study: Roughly 8 donors provided sorted CD3+CD56+NKG2C+, CD3+CD56+NKG2C- and CD3+CD56-NKG2C+ T-cell subsets, whose TCR beta-chain repertoires were profiled. Most of the eight sequenced donors were HCMV-seropositive and one was HCMV-seronegative. All eight donors whose samples were sequenced were randomly selected healthy volunteers, three of them men and five women. Libraries were sequenced as 2 x 150 bp reads on Illumina HiSeq 2000/2500, MiSeq or NextSeq. Points the paper makes about the study in general: In over five donors, the dominant CD3+CD56+NKG2C+ clonotypes were found to rank among the top 10 CD8+ clonotypes and to make up roughly 1.0-7.0% of CD8+ T cells. Those dominant clonotypes were again the most abundant among CD3+CD56-NKG2C+ cells in a handful of donors, at about 25-65%. Whether the expanded NKG2C-expressing T cell clones were specific for HCMV antigens remained unclear.

As for this clonotype: Its antigen remains unidentified.

The data were produced on an Illumina HiSeq 2000. The TCR beta cDNA libraries were made using 5'RACE template switching, a step that added both a universal primer site and unique molecular identifiers. Synthesis of cDNA was primed from the TCR beta constant segment and was followed by two consecutive PCR amplification steps. In the paper's pipeline: MIGEC was used to demultiplex reads and group the reads by UMI, and MiTCR was used to assemble and quantify clonotypes. To exclude erroneous sequences, only TCR cDNA sequences supported by at least two reads were retained. Downstream repertoire analysis used the tcR package, and clonotypes were matched across fractions by CDR3 nucleotide sequence plus V segment. Antigen specificity was annotated against VDJdb with VDJmatch, allowing one amino acid substitution in CDR3. The reads went through TCRdb reprocessing, and each CDR3 protein sequence gets one entry with no DNA. These V and J calls are TCRdb output, not the study's own analysis. The record for this sample contains more than 250,000 distinct CDR3 sequences. 0.3% to 0.45% of the sample is in the top ten clones.

HCMV-specific IgG was detected in serum with a commercial ELISA kit to determine HCMV serostatus. Peripheral blood mononuclear cells were isolated from blood by Ficoll density gradient centrifugation. According to the germline V gene, CDR1 reads SGHTA and CDR2 reads FQGNSA. The CDR3 contains 17 residues, cysteine and phenylalanine counted. The entry carries no DNA sequence. The sequence links TRBV7-2 to TRBJ2-7; the D call of TRBD1 rests on TCRdb alone, since no DNA is present to check it. The receptor was derived from a man younger than 35 in good health. Donor details come from another sample of the same person, matched by shared clones. Specimen: blood T cells: a sorted CD56 or NKG2C T cell subset, CD4+ or CD8+ T cells, or bulk PBMC T cells (not recorded which). The CDR3 corresponds to CASSQTGKTRGSYEQYF.